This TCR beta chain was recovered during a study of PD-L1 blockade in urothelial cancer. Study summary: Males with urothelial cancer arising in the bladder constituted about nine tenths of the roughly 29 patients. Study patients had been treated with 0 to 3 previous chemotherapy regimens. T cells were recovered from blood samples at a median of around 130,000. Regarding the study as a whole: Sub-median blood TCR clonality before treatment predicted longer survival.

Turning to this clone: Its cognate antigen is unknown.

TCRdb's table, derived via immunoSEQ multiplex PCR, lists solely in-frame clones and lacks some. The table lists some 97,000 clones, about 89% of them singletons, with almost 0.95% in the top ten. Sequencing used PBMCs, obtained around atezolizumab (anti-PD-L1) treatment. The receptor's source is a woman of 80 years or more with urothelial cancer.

CDR3 DNA sequence: TGTGCCAGTAGTAGAGGTCTCTACCCAACTAATGAAAAACTGTTTTTT. Protein product: CASSRGLYPTNEKLFF. This chain links TRBV19 with TRBJ1-4, with D uncertain. There are 16 residues in the CDR3. The germline V and J ends were trimmed by 4 bases and 0 bases, with 12 bases remaining between them. The germline V gene has CDR1 LNHDA and CDR2 SQIVND (reference sequence).